The 18 T cell receptor beta chains in this list originate from one sample, sequenced in a study of OX40 agonist ivuxolimab in advanced cancers. Method: immunoSEQ multiplex PCR; TCRdb's copy keeps in-frame clones and lacks some. The repertoire consists of more than 65,000 clones, with over 90% occurring once and the leading ten covering about 15%. The specimen was CD4+ or CD8+ T cells sorted from blood, collected in a trial of the OX40 agonist ivuxolimab. All receptors come from an adult with an advanced solid tumor such as melanoma, head and neck, liver or kidney cancer.

V usage is TRBV9 and J usage is TRBJ1-1, with 9 nucleotides matching TRBD1. The CDR3 length is 15 residues. V lost 2 bases to trimming and J lost 4 bases; unmatched junction nucleotides: 6. Germline-derived CDR1 and CDR2 are SGDLS and YYNGEE. The CDR3 spells CASSVGQGTVTEAFF. In DNA form, the CDR3 reads TGTGCCAGCAGCGTGGGACAGGGAACGGTCACTGAAGCTTTCTTT.

This chain connects TRBV16 to TRBJ1-1; D not resolved. The CDR3 extends over 13 amino acids. Per the germline V gene, CDR1 is KGHSY and CDR2 is FQNENV. V was shortened by 4 bases and J by 5 bases, with 11 bases between the two germline ends. CDR3 loop: CASSPNQRTEAFF. CDR3 sequence (DNA): TGTGCCAGCAGCCCGAACCAAAGGACTGAAGCTTTCTTT. Complete variable domain (other parts from reference TRBV16 and TRBJ1-1): GEEVAQTPKHLVRGEGQKAKLYCAPIKGHSYVFWYQQVLKNEFKFLISFQNENVFDETGMPKERFSAKCLPNSPCSLEIQATKLEDSAVYFCASSPNQRTEAFFGQGTRLTVV.

This sequence joins TRBV4-3 and TRBJ1-4; maybe TRBD1 (5 bases). The CDR3 spans 15 residues. Germline V gene sequence: CDR1 LGHNA, CDR2 YSLEER. Trimming removed 3 bases at V and 8 bases at J, with 16 bases between. The CDR3 sequence is CASSQVGDRVEKLFF. The CDR3 region has the DNA TGCGCCAGCAGCCAGGTTGGGGACCGAGTCGAAAAACTGTTTTTT.

The rearrangement links TRBV7-9 to TRBJ2-7, with D hard to call. Germline CDR1 SEHNR, CDR2 FQNEAQ (reference sequence). V gave up 2 bases and J gave up 0 bases, with 20 bases separating them. This CDR3 contains 18 residues. The CDR3 DNA is TGTGCCAGCAGCTTACCAAGAAAACAAGGCGTCAGCTCCTACGAGCAGTACTTC. Translating gives CASSLPRKQGVSSYEQYF. The complete variable domain, with remaining parts taken from reference TRBV7-9 and TRBJ2-7, reads DTGVSQNPRHKITKRGQNVTFRCDPISEHNRLYWYRQTLGQGPEFLTYFQNEAQLEKSRLLSDRFSAERPKGSFSTLEIQRTEQGDSAMYLCASSLPRKQGVSSYEQYFGPGTRLTVT.

The chain couples TRBV4-3 to TRBJ1-3; 9 bases are a match to TRBD1. This CDR3 contains 15 residues. Germline trimming cut 4 bases from V and 0 bases from J; bases unmatched to any gene: 1. Germline CDR1 is LGHNA and CDR2 is YSLEER. CDR3 sequence (DNA): TGCGCCAGCAGCCTGGGACAGGGCTCTGGAAACACCATATATTTT. Protein: CASSLGQGSGNTIYF.

The chain links TRBV7-8 to TRBJ1-1; a weak D match, TRBD1 (5 bases). Trimming pared 5 bases from V and 4 bases from J, leaving 17 bases between. CDR1 and CDR2 (germline): SGHVS, FQNEAQ. The CDR3 is made up of 15 amino acids. The CDR3 region has the DNA TGTGCCAGCAGCGACGAACCCGGGACCACCACTGAAGCTTTCTTT. Protein product: CASSDEPGTTTEAFF. The full variable domain, completed using reference TRBV7-8 and TRBJ1-1, is GAGVSQSPRYKVAKRGQDVALRCDPISGHVSLFWYQQALGQGPEFLTYFQNEAQLDKSGLPSDRFFAERPEGSVSTLKIQRTQQEDSAVYLCASSDEPGTTTEAFFGQGTRLTVV.

The CDR3, as DNA: TGTGCCAGCAGCTCCGACAGGGACAGCCTCTATGGCTACACCTTC. Protein product: CASSSDRDSLYGYTF. This rearrangement joins TRBV7-3 to TRBJ1-2, with 7 bases matching TRBD1. V trimming: 4 bases; J trimming: 4 bases; junction bases outside the gene matches: 9. Germline loops: CDR1 SGHTA, CDR2 FQGTGA. CDR3 size: 15 residues.

V usage is TRBV9 and J usage is TRBJ2-1; weak D call: TRBD1 (6 bases). Deletions cut 3 bases from V and 3 bases from J, with 7 bases between. The length of the CDR3 is 13 residues. CDR1 is SGDLS and CDR2 is YYNGEE in the germline V gene. DNA of the CDR3: TGTGCCAGCAGCGCGGACAGCTACAATGAGCAGTTCTTC. Translating gives CASSADSYNEQFF. The full variable domain, rest sourced from reference TRBV9 and TRBJ2-1, is DSGVTQTPKHLITATGQRVTLRCSPRSGDLSVYWYQQSLDQGLQFLIQYYNGEERAKGNILERFSAQQFPDLHSELNLSSLELGDSALYFCASSADSYNEQFFGPGTRLTVL.

This chain joins TRBV15 and TRBJ2-2; 7 nucleotides align to TRBD1. With V trimmed by 3 bases and J by 1 base, 5 bases remained unmatched. Per the germline V gene, CDR1 is LNHNV and CDR2 is YYDKDF (reference sequence). CDR3 length: 16 amino acids. CDR3 region: CATSSRDSLNTGELFF. The CDR3 nucleotides are TGTGCCACCAGCAGTCGGGACAGCCTGAACACCGGGGAGCTGTTTTTT.

This clone was observed once. Here the CDR3 DNA reads TGTGCCAGCAGTCCACGTAGGGGGTTTGGCTACACCTTC. Protein: CASSPRRGFGYTF. The rearrangement links TRBV27 to TRBJ1-2, with D tentatively TRBD1 (6 bases). Germline CDR1 MNHEY, CDR2 SMNVEV (reference sequence). V was clipped by 5 bases and J by 7 bases, with 14 bases between them. The CDR3 totals 13 residues.

This clone was detected only once. CDR3 amino acids: CASVRGQGYEQYF. In nucleotides, the CDR3 is TGTGCCAGCGTACGGGGTCAGGGTTACGAGCAGTACTTC. J is TRBJ2-7 and V is TRBV6-5; D might be TRBD1 or TRBD2, each matching 5 bases. The CDR3 sequence is 13 residues long. V was cut by 8 bases and J by 4 bases, with 15 bases left in between. Germline lookup yields CDR1 MNHEY and CDR2 SVGAGI.

V and J are TRBV28 and TRBJ2-1; tentative D call: TRBD2 (6 bases). The ends were cut back, 7 bases at V and 6 bases at J, with 22 bases in the middle. Germline CDR1 is MDHEN and CDR2 is SYDVKM. The CDR3 loop spans 16 amino acids. CDR3 in DNA: TGTGCCAGCAAGCGGAAGTGGCGGGATAGTTTCAATGAGCAGTTCTTC. Its translation is CASKRKWRDSFNEQFF. Looking up the rest from reference TRBV28 and TRBJ2-1 gives the full variable domain: DVKVTQSSRYLVKRTGEKVFLECVQDMDHENMFWYRQDPGLGLRLIYFSYDVKMKEKGDIPEGYSVSREKKERFSLILESASTNQTSMYLCASKRKWRDSFNEQFFGPGTRLTVL.

CDR3 amino acids: CASHRGGQGAVETQYF. The DNA for the CDR3 is TGTGCCAGTCACAGGGGGGGACAGGGGGCGGTGGAGACCCAGTACTTC. The chain carries TRBV19 and TRBJ2-5, with TRBD1 matching over 12 bases. The CDR3 is 16 amino acids. Germline values: CDR1 LNHDA, CDR2 SQIVND (reference sequence). The ends lost 8 bases at V and 5 bases at J; junction bases unmatched: 12.

The gene calls are TRBV5-1 and TRBJ2-7, with a possible D match to TRBD1 (6 bases). Trimming stripped 4 bases from V and 2 bases from J, with 16 bases between. The CDR3 runs to 15 residues. In germline, CDR1 is SGHRS, CDR2 YFSETQ. The CDR3 reads CASSNPPTGTYEQYF. In DNA, the CDR3 is TGCGCCAGCAGCAATCCACCGACAGGAACCTACGAGCAGTACTTC.

V usage is TRBV5-6 and J usage is TRBJ1-2, with 7 bases matching TRBD1. The V segment lost 6 bases and the J segment 4 bases; nucleotides outside the gene matches: 9. Germline assignment: CDR1 SGHDT and CDR2 YYEEEE. The CDR3 is made up of 14 amino acids. In DNA, the CDR3 is TGTGCCAGCACCCAGGGGGTCCATATCTATGGCTACACCTTC. Its translation: CASTQGVHIYGYTF. The complete variable domain, with remaining parts taken from reference TRBV5-6 and TRBJ1-2, reads DAGVTQSPTHLIKTRGQQVTLRCSPKSGHDTVSWYQQALGQGPQFIFQYYEEEERQRGNFPDRFSGHQFPNYSSELNVNALLLGDSALYLCASTQGVHIYGYTFGSGTRLTVV.

This sequence joins TRBV9 and TRBJ2-7, with D unclear. The CDR3 loop spans 12 amino acids. Germline CDR1 and CDR2: SGDLS and YYNGEE. Trimming cost V 4 bases and J 1 base, with 6 bases left between them. Here the CDR3 DNA reads TGTGCCAGCAGCCTAACGTCCTACGAGCAGTACTTC. Its protein is CASSLTSYEQYF.

This chain connects TRBV4-1 to TRBJ2-3; possibly TRBD2 for D (7 bases). Germline V gives CDR1 MGHRA, CDR2 YSYEKL. V lost 4 bases and J lost 0, with 17 bases in between. The CDR3 has 17 residues. This chain's CDR3 is CASSPQFGGASTDTQYF. DNA of the CDR3: TGCGCCAGCAGCCCCCAATTTGGGGGGGCTAGCACAGATACGCAGTATTTT.

CDR3 nucleotide sequence: TGTGCCGTTAACCAAGCTAGCGGAGGCAATGAGCAGTTCTTC. This sequence encodes CAVNQASGGNEQFF. V is TRBV25-1 and J is TRBJ2-1; 7 bases are shared with TRBD2. The junction had 13 bases not matched to a gene; V was cut back by 11 bases and J by 6 bases. Per germline, CDR1 MGHDK and CDR2 SYGVNS. This CDR3 contains 14 residues.